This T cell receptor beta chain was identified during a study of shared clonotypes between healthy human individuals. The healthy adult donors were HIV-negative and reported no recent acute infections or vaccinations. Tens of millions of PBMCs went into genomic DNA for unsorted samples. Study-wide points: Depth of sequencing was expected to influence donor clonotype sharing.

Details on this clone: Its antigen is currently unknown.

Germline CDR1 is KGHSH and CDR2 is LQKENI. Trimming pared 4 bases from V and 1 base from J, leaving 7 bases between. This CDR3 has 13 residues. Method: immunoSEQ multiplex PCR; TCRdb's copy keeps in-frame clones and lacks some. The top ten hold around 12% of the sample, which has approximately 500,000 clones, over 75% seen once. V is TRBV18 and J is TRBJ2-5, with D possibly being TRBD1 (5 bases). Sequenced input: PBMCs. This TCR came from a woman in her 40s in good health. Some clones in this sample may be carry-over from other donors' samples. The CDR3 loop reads CASSQGSQETQYF. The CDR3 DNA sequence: TGTGCCAGCTCACAGGGGTCCCAAGAGACCCAGTACTTC.